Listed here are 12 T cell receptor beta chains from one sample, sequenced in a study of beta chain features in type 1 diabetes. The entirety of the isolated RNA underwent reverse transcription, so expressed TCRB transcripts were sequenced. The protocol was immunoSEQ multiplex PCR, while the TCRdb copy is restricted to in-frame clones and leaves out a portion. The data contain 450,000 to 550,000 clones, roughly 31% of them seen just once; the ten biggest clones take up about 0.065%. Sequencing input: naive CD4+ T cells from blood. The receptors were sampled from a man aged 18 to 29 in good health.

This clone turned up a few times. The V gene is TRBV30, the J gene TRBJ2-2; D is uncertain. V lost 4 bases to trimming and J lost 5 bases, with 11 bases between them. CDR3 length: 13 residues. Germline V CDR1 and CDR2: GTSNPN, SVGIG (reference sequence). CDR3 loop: CAWNEEITGELFF. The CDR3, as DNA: TGTGCCTGGAATGAGGAAATTACCGGGGAGCTGTTTTTT.

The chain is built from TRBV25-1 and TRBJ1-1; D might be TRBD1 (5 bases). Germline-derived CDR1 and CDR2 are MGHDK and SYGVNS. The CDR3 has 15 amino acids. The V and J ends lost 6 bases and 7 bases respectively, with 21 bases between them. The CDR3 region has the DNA TGTGCCAGCAGCGCTATAGAGGGGAACTGGAATGAAGCTTTCTTT. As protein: CASSAIEGNWNEAFF.

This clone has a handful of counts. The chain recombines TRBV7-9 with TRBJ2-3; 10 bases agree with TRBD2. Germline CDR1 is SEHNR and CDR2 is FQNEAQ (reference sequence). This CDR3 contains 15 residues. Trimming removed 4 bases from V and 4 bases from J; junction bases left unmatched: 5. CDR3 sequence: CASSSPSGSADTQYF. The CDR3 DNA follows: TGTGCCAGCAGCTCACCTAGCGGGAGTGCAGATACGCAGTATTTT. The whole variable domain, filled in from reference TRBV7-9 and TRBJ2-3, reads DTGVSQNPRHKITKRGQNVTFRCDPISEHNRLYWYRQTLGQGPEFLTYFQNEAQLEKSRLLSDRFSAERPKGSFSTLEIQRTEQGDSAMYLCASSSPSGSADTQYFGPGTRLTVL.

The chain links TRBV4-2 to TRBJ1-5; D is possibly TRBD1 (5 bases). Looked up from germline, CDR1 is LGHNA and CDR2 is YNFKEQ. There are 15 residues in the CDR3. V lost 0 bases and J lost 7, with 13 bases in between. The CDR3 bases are TGTGCCAGCAGCCAAGAGAGTGGGGCCTGGCAGCCCCAGCATTTT. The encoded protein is CASSQESGAWQPQHF.

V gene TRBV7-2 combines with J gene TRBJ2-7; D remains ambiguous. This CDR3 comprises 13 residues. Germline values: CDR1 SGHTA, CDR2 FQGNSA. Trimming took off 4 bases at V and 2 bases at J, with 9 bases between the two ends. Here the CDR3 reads CASSSGPPYEQYF. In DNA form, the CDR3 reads TGTGCCAGCAGCTCCGGGCCTCCCTACGAGCAGTACTTC.

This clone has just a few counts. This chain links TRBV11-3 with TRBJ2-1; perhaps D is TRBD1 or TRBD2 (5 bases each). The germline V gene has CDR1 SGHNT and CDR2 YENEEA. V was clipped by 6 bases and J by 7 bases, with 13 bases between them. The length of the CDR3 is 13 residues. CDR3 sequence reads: CASRGRDGNEQFF. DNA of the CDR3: TGTGCCAGCAGAGGCAGGGACGGTAATGAGCAGTTCTTC.

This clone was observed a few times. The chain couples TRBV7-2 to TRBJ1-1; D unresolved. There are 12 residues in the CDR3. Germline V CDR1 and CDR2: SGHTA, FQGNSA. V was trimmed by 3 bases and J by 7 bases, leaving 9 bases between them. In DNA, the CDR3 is TGTGCCAGCAGCTTTCAAAACGTTGAAGCTTTCTTT. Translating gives CASSFQNVEAFF.

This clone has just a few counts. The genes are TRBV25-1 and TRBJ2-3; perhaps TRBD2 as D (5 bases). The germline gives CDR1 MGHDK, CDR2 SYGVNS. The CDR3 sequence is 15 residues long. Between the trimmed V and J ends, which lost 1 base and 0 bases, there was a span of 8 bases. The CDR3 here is CASSELSGSTDTQYF. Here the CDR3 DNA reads TGTGCCAGCAGTGAATTAAGCGGAAGCACAGATACGCAGTATTTT. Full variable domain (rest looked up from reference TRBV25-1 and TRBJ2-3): EADIYQTPRYLVIGTGKKITLECSQTMGHDKMYWYQQDPGMELHLIHYSYGVNSTEKGDLSSESTVSRIRTEHFPLTLESARPSHTSQYLCASSELSGSTDTQYFGPGTRLTVL.

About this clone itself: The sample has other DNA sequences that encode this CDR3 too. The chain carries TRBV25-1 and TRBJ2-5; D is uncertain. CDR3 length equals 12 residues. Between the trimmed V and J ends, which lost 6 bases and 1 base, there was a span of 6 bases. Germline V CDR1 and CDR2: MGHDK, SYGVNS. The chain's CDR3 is CASSAGQETQYF. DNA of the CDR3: TGTGCCAGCAGCGCAGGCCAAGAGACCCAGTACTTC.

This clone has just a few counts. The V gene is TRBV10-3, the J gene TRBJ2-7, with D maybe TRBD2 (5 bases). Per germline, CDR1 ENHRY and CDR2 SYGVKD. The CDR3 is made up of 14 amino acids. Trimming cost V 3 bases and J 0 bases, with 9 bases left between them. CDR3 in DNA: TGTGCCATCAGTGACGGGGTAGACTCCTACGAGCAGTACTTC. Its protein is CAISDGVDSYEQYF.

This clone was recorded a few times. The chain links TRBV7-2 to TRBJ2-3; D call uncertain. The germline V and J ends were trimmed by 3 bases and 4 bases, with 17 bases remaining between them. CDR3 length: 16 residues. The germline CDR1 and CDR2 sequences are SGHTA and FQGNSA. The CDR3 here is CASSLARAPGADTQYF. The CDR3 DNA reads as TGTGCCAGCAGCTTGGCCCGAGCGCCTGGGGCAGATACGCAGTATTTT.

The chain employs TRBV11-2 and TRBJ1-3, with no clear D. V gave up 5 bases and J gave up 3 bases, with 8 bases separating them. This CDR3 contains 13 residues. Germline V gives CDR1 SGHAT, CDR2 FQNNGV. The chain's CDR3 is CASSPQYGNTIYF. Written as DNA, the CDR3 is TGTGCCAGCAGCCCCCAGTATGGAAACACCATATATTTT. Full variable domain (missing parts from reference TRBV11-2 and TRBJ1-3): EAGVAQSPRYKIIEKRQSVAFWCNPISGHATLYWYQQILGQGPKLLIQFQNNGVVDDSQLPKDRFSAERLKGVDSTLKIQPAKLEDSAVYLCASSPQYGNTIYFGEGSWLTVV.